This passage covers 21 T cell receptor beta chains from one sample sequenced in a study of control samples from healthy donors and cancer patients. Here immunoSEQ multiplex PCR was the method, and the copy in TCRdb shows in-frame clones only, minus some. There are around 130,000 clones in the sample; roughly nine tenths occur only once, and almost 40% lies in the top ten. Sequenced: blood. These receptors were collected from a man in his fifties or sixties in good health.

This clone appeared once. The rearrangement uses TRBV5-1 and TRBJ1-1; D is undetermined. Per the germline V gene, CDR1 is SGHRS and CDR2 is YFSETQ. The CDR3 is made up of 15 amino acids. V lost 1 base to trimming and J lost 6 bases, with 16 bases between them. CDR3 bases: TGCGCCAGCAGCTTGAAAGGCCCGAAAAACGCTGAAGCTTTCTTT. Translating it yields CASSLKGPKNAEAFF.

This chain joins TRBV7-2 and TRBJ1-6; D is uncertain. V lost 4 bases and J lost 2, with 0 bases in between. This CDR3 has 12 amino acids. In germline, CDR1 is SGHTA, CDR2 FQGNSA. The CDR3 sequence is CASSSYNSPLHF. The DNA of the CDR3 is TGTGCCAGCAGCTCCTATAATTCACCCCTCCACTTT.

The sample holds one count of this clone. The CDR3 sequence is CASSLGGRNGYTF. Here the CDR3 DNA reads TGTGCCAGCAGTTTAGGGGGGCGGAATGGCTACACCTTC. This chain connects TRBV28 to TRBJ1-2; TRBD1 is a possible D gene (6 bases). Germline assignment: CDR1 MDHEN and CDR2 SYDVKM. This CDR3 contains 13 residues. Trimming removed 2 bases from V and 6 bases from J, with 10 bases in between.

This clone was picked up one time. This sequence joins TRBV2 and TRBJ1-4; D may be TRBD1 (5 bases). Germline lookup yields CDR1 SNHLY and CDR2 FYNNEI. This CDR3 contains 14 residues. V lost 2 bases and J lost 7, with 11 bases in between. CDR3 amino acids: CASSEQGRGEKLFF. Here the CDR3 DNA reads TGTGCCAGCAGTGAACAGGGTCGGGGTGAAAAACTGTTTTTT.

The chain links TRBV2 to TRBJ1-3; D is perhaps TRBD1 (6 bases). This CDR3 is 14 amino acids long. The V gene's germline CDR1 is SNHLY and CDR2 FYNNEI. V shed 0 bases and J shed 4 bases, with 7 bases lying between them. The CDR3 DNA reads as TGTGCCAGCAGTGAAGCTGACAGGGGAAACACCATATATTTT. As protein: CASSEADRGNTIYF.

The rearrangement links TRBV6-5 to TRBJ2-7, with TRBD2 identical over 7 bases. The CDR3 runs 15 residues. Germline-derived CDR1 and CDR2 are MNHEY and SVGAGI. After removal of 4 bases from V and 0 bases from J, the junction contained 6 bases not matched to a gene. DNA of the CDR3: TGTGCCAGCAGTTTCGGCGGGGGTCCCTCCTACGAGCAGTACTTC. This codes for CASSFGGGPSYEQYF.

The chain combines TRBV5-1 with TRBJ2-5; a weak D match, TRBD2 (6 bases). The V and J ends lost 1 base and 5 bases respectively, with 12 bases between them. The CDR3 totals 14 residues. Per germline, CDR1 SGHRS and CDR2 YFSETQ. This CDR3 is CASSLSGGRETQYF. The CDR3 coding sequence is TGCGCCAGCAGCTTGAGTGGTGGGAGGGAGACCCAGTACTTC.

This clone came up a few times. V is TRBV5-4 and J is TRBJ1-2; 9 nucleotides agree with TRBD1. The germline CDR1 and CDR2 sequences are SGHNT and YYREEE (reference sequence). The V segment lost 4 bases and the J segment 8 bases; nucleotides outside the gene matches: 6. The CDR3 loop spans 13 amino acids. The CDR3: CASSDNRGRGYTF. The CDR3 nucleotides read TGTGCCAGCAGCGACAACAGGGGGCGCGGCTACACCTTC.

This sequence joins TRBV6-5 and TRBJ1-2; 7 bases line up with TRBD1. V was pared by 4 bases and J by 2 bases, with 4 bases of the junction left unmatched. CDR1 is MNHEY, CDR2 SVGAGI, per germline. The CDR3 sequence is 14 residues long. The CDR3 reads CASSFQTGNYGYTF. CDR3 bases: TGTGCCAGCAGTTTCCAGACAGGGAACTATGGCTACACCTTC.

A few counts support this clone. V and J are TRBV7-8 and TRBJ1-3, with TRBD1 matching over 9 bases. With V trimmed by 3 bases and J by 4 bases, 4 bases remained unmatched. CDR1 and CDR2 from the germline V gene are SGHVS and FQNEAQ. CDR3 length: 15 amino acids. CDR3 DNA: TGTGCCAGCAGCTTCGATGGGACAGGGGGAAACACCATATATTTT. Protein: CASSFDGTGGNTIYF.

This chain links TRBV30 with TRBJ2-3; D is perhaps TRBD1 (5 bases). The CDR3 has 13 residues. The germline V and J ends were trimmed by 3 bases and 0 bases, with 7 bases remaining between them. Looked up from germline, CDR1 is GTSNPN and CDR2 is SVGIG (reference sequence). The CDR3 DNA reads as TGTGCCTGGAGACAGGCTAGCACAGATACGCAGTATTTT. This codes for CAWRQASTDTQYF. Together with reference TRBV30 and TRBJ2-3, the CDR3 gives the full variable domain: SQTIHQWPATLVQPVGSPLSLECTVEGTSNPNLYWYRQAAGRGLQLLFYSVGIGQISSEVPQNLSASRPQDRQFILSSKKLLLSDSGFYLCAWRQASTDTQYFGPGTRLTVL.

The V gene is TRBV6-5, the J gene TRBJ2-1; D uncertain. The V gene's germline CDR1 is MNHEY and CDR2 SVGAGI. V lost 0 bases and J 2 bases, leaving 2 bases between the germline ends. The CDR3 sequence is 13 residues long. The CDR3 nucleotides read TGTGCCAGCAGTTACTCGCCCTACAATGAGCAGTTCTTC. Residues: CASSYSPYNEQFF.

The CDR3 loop is CASSARQGSGVRAFF. CDR3 DNA sequence: TGTGCCAGCAGTGCCCGACAGGGTTCAGGCGTTCGAGCTTTCTTT. V is TRBV2 and J is TRBJ1-1; 7 nucleotides align to TRBD1. Per the germline V gene, CDR1 is SNHLY and CDR2 is FYNNEI. J gave up 10 bases and V 4 bases, and 15 bases lay outside the gene matches. This CDR3 is built from 15 residues.

This chain joins TRBV18 and TRBJ2-1; D perhaps matches TRBD1 (5 bases). The CDR3 extends over 14 amino acids. CDR1 KGHSH and CDR2 LQKENI come from the germline V gene. V was clipped by 3 bases and J by 10 bases, with 16 bases between them. This CDR3 is CASSPETAPWEQFF. The CDR3 DNA reads TGTGCCAGCTCACCGGAGACAGCCCCTTGGGAGCAGTTCTTC.

V gene TRBV24-1 combines with J gene TRBJ1-2; D is undetermined. Trimming pared 1 base from V and 6 bases from J, leaving 8 bases between. This CDR3 has 13 residues. Germline V lookup: CDR1 KGHDR, CDR2 SFDVKD. The chain's CDR3 is CATSDFGRDGYTF. CDR3 nucleotide sequence: TGTGCCACCAGTGATTTTGGCCGGGATGGCTACACCTTC.

The rearrangement joins TRBV9 to TRBJ1-3, with D maybe TRBD1 (6 bases). Trimming took 3 bases from V and 1 from J, leaving 11 bases between them. This CDR3 has 15 residues. Germline CDR1 reads SGDLS; CDR2 reads YYNGEE. The DNA for the CDR3 is TGTGCCAGCAGCGCAAGGGGGGCATCTGGAAACACCATATATTTT. It yields the protein CASSARGASGNTIYF.

This clone has only a few counts. The chain has TRBV5-1 and TRBJ1-1; a possible D gene is TRBD1 (6 bases). The CDR3 has 15 residues. V was trimmed by 0 bases and J by 9 bases, leaving 18 bases between them. Germline lookup yields CDR1 SGHRS and CDR2 YFSETQ. The CDR3 sequence: CASSLGSLATGQAFF. CDR3 nucleotides: TGCGCCAGCAGCTTGGGCTCCTTAGCCACAGGGCAAGCTTTCTTT.

This chain joins TRBV4-2 and TRBJ2-7, with no clear D. V lost 0 bases to trimming and J lost 1 base, with 10 bases between them. CDR1 and CDR2 (germline): LGHNA, YNFKEQ. The CDR3 is 15 amino acids. The CDR3 coding sequence is TGTGCCAGCAGCCAAGATCGCGAGCGATCCTACGAGCAGTACTTC. Translation gives CASSQDRERSYEQYF.

The chain couples TRBV5-1 to TRBJ2-2, with D unclear. CDR1 and CDR2 from the germline V gene are SGHRS and YFSETQ. Trimming pared 0 bases from V and 2 bases from J, leaving 8 bases between. The CDR3 has 15 residues. CDR3 coding DNA: TGCGCCAGCAGCTTGGCGGTAGCCAACACCGGGGAGCTGTTTTTT. This gives the protein CASSLAVANTGELFF. Variable domain in full (rest from reference TRBV5-1 and TRBJ2-2): KAGVTQTPRYLIKTRGQQVTLSCSPISGHRSVSWYQQTPGQGLQFLFEYFSETQRNKGNFPGRFSGRQFSNSRSEMNVSTLELGDSALYLCASSLAVANTGELFFGEGSRLTVL.

The V and J genes are TRBV18 and TRBJ2-1; no reliable D call. V lost 0 bases and J 3 bases, leaving 15 bases between the germline ends. Germline V gene data show CDR1 as KGHSH and CDR2 as LQKENI. The CDR3 has 17 amino acids. The CDR3 loop reads CASSPPRADSLYNEQFF. CDR3 in DNA: TGTGCCAGCTCACCACCGAGAGCAGATTCACTCTACAATGAGCAGTTCTTC.

This clone occurred once. The chain is built from TRBV10-3 and TRBJ1-5, with D perhaps TRBD1 (5 bases). Germline assignment: CDR1 ENHRY and CDR2 SYGVKD. Trimming removed 5 bases from V and 7 bases from J, with 12 bases in between. CDR3 length: 13 amino acids. The CDR3 region is CAISWDRGQPQHF. CDR3 DNA: TGTGCCATCAGTTGGGACCGGGGGCAGCCCCAGCATTTT.